This record covers a single TCR beta chain. Its antigen is not known. At least 7 million PBMCs were isolated per sample. A second about 7 to 12 cycle PCR used barcoded and J-beta primers. TCRdb itself ran the 5' RACE reads through MiXCR, one entry per CDR3 protein. The sample contains 1.4 million to 1.5 million distinct CDR3 sequences, around 39% of which appear only once. The CDR3 sequence is 12 residues long. Between the trimmed V and J ends, which lost 10 bases and 6 bases, there was a span of 12 bases. The germline gives CDR1 ENHRY, CDR2 SYGVKD. This entry belongs to a study of blood T cells in healthy people across ages. Findings of the study overall: Older age went with lower TCR beta diversity per million T cells, in a roughly linear way. Compared with aged donors, long-lived donors showed fewer expanded clones, suggesting selection.

Sequences were obtained from blood. This clonotype was obtained from a woman aged 18-29 years in good health. The chain is built from TRBV10-3 and TRBJ2-2; D might be TRBD2 (5 bases). This CDR3 reads CANSEGPGELFF. CDR3 bases: TGTGCCAACTCCGAGGGCCCCGGGGAGCTGTTTTTT.